The next 20 T cell receptor beta chains were all read from a single sample in a study of T cell responses to AZD1222 COVID-19 vaccine. Some clones are missing from TCRdb's copy, which holds only in-frame ones; the method was immunoSEQ multiplex PCR. The data contain some 120,000 clones, over 75% of them seen just once; the ten biggest clones take up around 5%. The input for sequencing was peripheral blood, taken 28 days after the second AZD1222 dose. The receptor set was obtained from an adult who received the AZD1222 COVID-19 vaccine.

This clone was observed once. The V and J genes are TRBV5-5 and TRBJ2-2, with a weak D call TRBD2 (6 bases). The CDR3 loop spans 15 amino acids. In germline, CDR1 is SGHKS, CDR2 YYEKEE (reference sequence). Trimming removed 7 bases at V and 5 bases at J, with 18 bases between. The CDR3 nucleotides are TGTGCCAGCCTGTTAGCCGGGGGTCAAACCGGGGAGCTGTTTTTT. Translating gives CASLLAGGQTGELFF.

In its sample, this clone was seen a few times. The V and J genes are TRBV19 and TRBJ1-2, with D perhaps TRBD1 (6 bases). This CDR3 has 14 amino acids. Germline V lookup: CDR1 LNHDA, CDR2 SQIVND (reference sequence). V dropped 5 bases and J dropped 3 bases, with 13 bases sitting between them. The CDR3 coding sequence is TGTGCCAGTAGTGCCAGGACAGTCTACTATGGCTACACCTTC. It is translated as CASSARTVYYGYTF.

This clone was observed a few times. V is TRBV10-1 and J is TRBJ2-1, with D possibly TRBD1 on 5 matching bases. V shed 6 bases and J shed 2 bases, with 11 bases lying between them. The CDR3 totals 14 residues. Germline loops: CDR1 WNHNN, CDR2 SYGVQD (reference sequence). CDR3 sequence: CASRQVGAYNEQFF. The CDR3 DNA is TGCGCCAGCAGACAAGTAGGGGCCTACAATGAGCAGTTCTTC.

The count of this clone is one. This sequence joins TRBV5-4 and TRBJ1-3; D not resolved. CDR1 is SGHNT and CDR2 is YYREEE in the germline V gene (reference sequence). The CDR3 is made up of 17 amino acids. Trimming removed 2 bases from V and 0 bases from J, with 15 bases in between. Written as DNA, the CDR3 is TGTGCCAGCAGCTTTCCCTCCGACGGAAGCTCTGGAAACACCATATATTTT. It encodes CASSFPSDGSSGNTIYF. Combining the CDR3 with reference TRBV5-4 and TRBJ1-3 gives the whole variable domain ETGVTQSPTHLIKTRGQQVTLRCSSQSGHNTVSWYQQALGQGPQFIFQYYREEENGRGNFPPRFSGLQFPNYSSELNVNALELDDSALYLCASSFPSDGSSGNTIYFGEGSWLTVV.

The chain combines TRBV7-2 with TRBJ1-2; no definite D call. This CDR3 has 15 amino acids. Between the trimmed V and J ends, which lost 2 bases and 5 bases, there was a span of 15 bases. CDR1 and CDR2 from the germline V gene are SGHTA and FQGNSA. The CDR3 loop reads CASSLRRGLEYGYTF. Here the CDR3 DNA reads TGTGCCAGCAGCTTAAGGCGCGGGTTAGAGTATGGCTACACCTTC.

The rearrangement links TRBV7-9 to TRBJ1-1; D gene ambiguous. The germline CDR1 and CDR2 sequences are SEHNR and FQNEAQ (reference sequence). V was trimmed by 3 bases and J by 1 base, leaving 6 bases between them. The CDR3 extends over 13 amino acids. CDR3: CASSFNANTEAFF. The CDR3 DNA reads TGTGCCAGCAGCTTTAACGCGAACACTGAAGCTTTCTTT. Full variable domain (rest looked up from reference TRBV7-9 and TRBJ1-1): DTGVSQNPRHKITKRGQNVTFRCDPISEHNRLYWYRQTLGQGPEFLTYFQNEAQLEKSRLLSDRFSAERPKGSFSTLEIQRTEQGDSAMYLCASSFNANTEAFFGQGTRLTVV.

In its sample, this clone was seen a few times. The rearrangement links TRBV28 to TRBJ1-6; D possibly corresponds to TRBD1 (6 bases). The CDR3 is 13 residues long. In germline, CDR1 is MDHEN, CDR2 SYDVKM. Deletions cut 6 bases from V and 11 bases from J, with 14 bases between. CDR3 DNA: TGTGCCAGCAGCAGCCAATCAGGGGCACCCCTCCACTTT. Translation: CASSSQSGAPLHF. Combining the CDR3 with reference TRBV28 and TRBJ1-6 gives the whole variable domain DVKVTQSSRYLVKRTGEKVFLECVQDMDHENMFWYRQDPGLGLRLIYFSYDVKMKEKGDIPEGYSVSREKKERFSLILESASTNQTSMYLCASSSQSGAPLHFGNGTRLTVT.

The V gene is TRBV5-1, the J gene TRBJ2-1; D may be TRBD1 or TRBD2 (5 bases each). CDR3 length equals 16 residues. V was shortened by 4 bases and J by 4 bases, with 18 bases between the two germline ends. Germline-derived CDR1 and CDR2 are SGHRS and YFSETQ. In nucleotides, the CDR3 is TGCGCCAGCAGCCTATCCGGGGCCGCGTTATACAATGAGCAGTTCTTC. It translates to CASSLSGAALYNEQFF.

This chain connects TRBV7-9 to TRBJ1-1, with D unresolved. The germline V gene has CDR1 SEHNR and CDR2 FQNEAQ (reference sequence). V was pared by 1 base and J by 8 bases, with 8 bases between. This CDR3 region has 12 residues. For the CDR3, the DNA is TGTGCCAGCAGCTTAGGCTTAAGAGAAGCTTTCTTT. Amino acids: CASSLGLREAFF.

This sequence joins TRBV18 and TRBJ1-2; D remains ambiguous. This CDR3 contains 9 residues. The germline CDR1 and CDR2 sequences are KGHSH and LQKENI. Trimming cost V 3 bases and J 8 bases, with 1 base left between them. CDR3 protein: CASSPGYTF. For the CDR3, the DNA is TGTGCCAGCTCACCGGGCTACACCTTC.

This rearrangement joins TRBV5-1 to TRBJ1-2; maybe TRBD1 (5 bases). V was pared by 4 bases and J by 3 bases, with 13 bases between. The CDR3 extends over 14 amino acids. Germline CDR1 and CDR2: SGHRS and YFSETQ. The CDR3 spells CASSVSGTDYGYTF. CDR3 in DNA: TGCGCCAGCAGCGTTTCCGGGACGGACTATGGCTACACCTTC.

The chain uses TRBV21-1 and TRBJ1-6; TRBD1 is the table's D call, not checked against the DNA. TRBV21-1 has pseudogene status. The CDR3 totals 15 residues. CDR3 DNA: TGTGCCAGCGGCCCAGACAGGGCTCATAATTCACCCCTCCACTTT. Its protein product is CASGPDRAHNSPLHF.

The gene calls are TRBV28 and TRBJ2-7, with TRBD1 identical over 7 bases. The CDR3 contains 13 residues. Trimming removed 5 bases from V and 5 bases from J; junction bases left unmatched: 6. The germline CDR1 and CDR2 sequences are MDHEN and SYDVKM. CDR3: CASSAWTGNEQYF. DNA for the CDR3: TGTGCCAGCAGTGCCTGGACAGGCAACGAGCAGTACTTC.

The chain recombines TRBV15 with TRBJ1-1; 9 nucleotides align to TRBD1. The germline V gene has CDR1 LNHNV and CDR2 YYDKDF (reference sequence). CDR3 length equals 13 residues. The trim removed 6 bases at V and 5 bases at J, leaving 4 bases unmatched. Here the CDR3 DNA reads TGTGCCACCAGGAAGACAGGGGGTACTGAAGCTTTCTTT. Its protein is CATRKTGGTEAFF.

The V gene is TRBV19, the J gene TRBJ1-2; no firm D call. This CDR3 is built from 13 residues. Germline CDR1 reads LNHDA; CDR2 reads SQIVND (reference sequence). V was pared by 10 bases and J by 8 bases, with 20 bases between. CDR3 protein: CATGGLPGGGYTF. Here the CDR3 DNA reads TGTGCCACCGGTGGGCTCCCGGGAGGCGGCTACACCTTC.

J is TRBJ1-1 and V is TRBV11-2; 8 bases are a match to TRBD1. J gave up 5 bases and V 5 bases, and 13 bases lay outside the gene matches. This CDR3 has 16 amino acids. Looked up from germline, CDR1 is SGHAT and CDR2 is FQNNGV. In nucleotides, the CDR3 is TGTGCCAGCAGCCCTAGCCACGGACAGGGTCTAACTGAAGCTTTCTTT. As protein: CASSPSHGQGLTEAFF. Full variable domain (outside the CDR3, taken from reference TRBV11-2 and TRBJ1-1): EAGVAQSPRYKIIEKRQSVAFWCNPISGHATLYWYQQILGQGPKLLIQFQNNGVVDDSQLPKDRFSAERLKGVDSTLKIQPAKLEDSAVYLCASSPSHGQGLTEAFFGQGTRLTVV.

This clone has just one count. The chain combines TRBV28 with TRBJ2-7; 9 nucleotides agree with TRBD1. The V and J ends lost 2 bases and 3 bases, in that order; junction bases with no gene match: 5. The V gene's germline CDR1 is MDHEN and CDR2 SYDVKM. CDR3 length: 15 amino acids. The DNA for the CDR3 is TGTGCCAGCAGTTTACCTATGACAGGGGGCTACGAGCAGTACTTC. Amino acid sequence: CASSLPMTGGYEQYF.

The chain employs TRBV12-3 or TRBV12-4 and TRBJ2-1; no clear D gene. This CDR3 contains 12 residues. The V end was cut by 6 bases, the J end by 4 bases, with 7 bases between. The CDR3 region is CASSPRYNEQFF. The CDR3 coding sequence is TGTGCCAGCAGCCCTCGATACAATGAGCAGTTCTTC.

The J gene is TRBJ1-4, the V gene TRBV5-1; D call uncertain. Per the germline V gene, CDR1 is SGHRS and CDR2 is YFSETQ. The CDR3 extends over 14 amino acids. V was cut by 5 bases and J by 5 bases, with 13 bases left in between. The CDR3 protein is CASREGHRNEKLFF. The CDR3 DNA is TGCGCCAGCAGGGAGGGTCACAGAAATGAAAAACTGTTTTTT. The entire variable domain, with the rest obtained from reference TRBV5-1 and TRBJ1-4, is as follows: KAGVTQTPRYLIKTRGQQVTLSCSPISGHRSVSWYQQTPGQGLQFLFEYFSETQRNKGNFPGRFSGRQFSNSRSEMNVSTLELGDSALYLCASREGHRNEKLFFGSGTQLSVL.

The rearrangement links TRBV9 to TRBJ1-1; D gene uncertain. V was clipped by 4 bases and J by 0 bases, with 7 bases between them. The germline V gene encodes CDR1 SGDLS and CDR2 YYNGEE. This CDR3 is 13 amino acids long. CDR3 protein: CASSSSVNTEAFF. In DNA form, the CDR3 reads TGTGCCAGCAGCAGTTCAGTGAACACTGAAGCTTTCTTT. Using reference TRBV9 and TRBJ1-1 for the parts outside the CDR3, the full variable domain is DSGVTQTPKHLITATGQRVTLRCSPRSGDLSVYWYQQSLDQGLQFLIQYYNGEERAKGNILERFSAQQFPDLHSELNLSSLELGDSALYFCASSSSVNTEAFFGQGTRLTVV.